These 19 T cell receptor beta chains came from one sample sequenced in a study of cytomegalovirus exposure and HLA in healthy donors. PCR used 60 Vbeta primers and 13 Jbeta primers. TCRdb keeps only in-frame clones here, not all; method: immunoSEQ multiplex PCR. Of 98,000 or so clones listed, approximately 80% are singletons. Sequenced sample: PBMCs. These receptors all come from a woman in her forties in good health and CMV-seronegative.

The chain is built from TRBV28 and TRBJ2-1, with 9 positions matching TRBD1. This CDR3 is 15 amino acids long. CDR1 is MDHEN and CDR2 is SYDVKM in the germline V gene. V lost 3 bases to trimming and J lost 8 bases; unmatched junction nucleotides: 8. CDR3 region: CASSFGGQGSYEQFF. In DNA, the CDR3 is TGTGCCAGCAGTTTCGGGGGACAGGGTTCGTATGAGCAGTTCTTC.

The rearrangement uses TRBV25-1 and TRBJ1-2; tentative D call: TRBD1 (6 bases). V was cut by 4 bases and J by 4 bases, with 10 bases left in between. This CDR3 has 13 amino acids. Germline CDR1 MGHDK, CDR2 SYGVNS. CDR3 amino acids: CASSAGQIYGYTF. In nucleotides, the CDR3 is TGTGCCAGCAGTGCTGGACAGATCTATGGCTACACCTTC.

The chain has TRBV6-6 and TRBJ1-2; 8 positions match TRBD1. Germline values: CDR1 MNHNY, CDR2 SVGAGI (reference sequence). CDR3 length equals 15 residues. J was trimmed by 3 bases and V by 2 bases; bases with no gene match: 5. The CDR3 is CASSYPGQGHYGYTF. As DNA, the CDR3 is TGTGCCAGCAGTTACCCCGGACAGGGTCACTATGGCTACACCTTC.

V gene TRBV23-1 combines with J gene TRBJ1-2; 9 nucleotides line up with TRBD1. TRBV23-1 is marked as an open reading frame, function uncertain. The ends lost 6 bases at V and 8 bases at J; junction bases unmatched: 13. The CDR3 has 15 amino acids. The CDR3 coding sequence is TGCGCCAGCAGACTTACAGACAGGGGGAGGGGAGGCTACACCTTC. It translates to CASRLTDRGRGGYTF.

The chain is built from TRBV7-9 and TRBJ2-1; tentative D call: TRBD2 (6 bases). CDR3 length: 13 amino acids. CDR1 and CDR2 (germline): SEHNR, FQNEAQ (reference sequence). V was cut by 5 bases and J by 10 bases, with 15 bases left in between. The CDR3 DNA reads TGTGCCAGCAGCCCCCCCTTAGCGGAGGAGCAGTTCTTC. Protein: CASSPPLAEEQFF.

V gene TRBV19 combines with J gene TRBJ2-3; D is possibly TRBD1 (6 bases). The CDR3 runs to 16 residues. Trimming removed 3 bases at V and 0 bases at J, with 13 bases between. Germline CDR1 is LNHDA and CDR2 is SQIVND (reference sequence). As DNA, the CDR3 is TGTGCCAGTAGTATGCGGCAGGGGCCGAGCACAGATACGCAGTATTTT. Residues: CASSMRQGPSTDTQYF.

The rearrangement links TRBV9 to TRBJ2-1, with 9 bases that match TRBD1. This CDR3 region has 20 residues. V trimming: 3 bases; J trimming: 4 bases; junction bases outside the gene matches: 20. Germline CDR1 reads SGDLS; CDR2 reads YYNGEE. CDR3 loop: CASSAPKTGGWVMGYNEQFF. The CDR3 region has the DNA TGTGCCAGCAGCGCCCCGAAGACAGGGGGATGGGTTATGGGTTACAATGAGCAGTTCTTC. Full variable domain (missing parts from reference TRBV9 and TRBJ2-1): DSGVTQTPKHLITATGQRVTLRCSPRSGDLSVYWYQQSLDQGLQFLIQYYNGEERAKGNILERFSAQQFPDLHSELNLSSLELGDSALYFCASSAPKTGGWVMGYNEQFFGPGTRLTVL.

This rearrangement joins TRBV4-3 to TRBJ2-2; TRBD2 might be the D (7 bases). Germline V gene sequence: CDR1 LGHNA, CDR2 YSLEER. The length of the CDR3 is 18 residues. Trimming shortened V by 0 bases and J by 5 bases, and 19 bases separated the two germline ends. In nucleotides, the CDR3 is TGCGCCAGCAGCCAAGAAGTGGGAGGGGGGTTTGTTACCGGGGAGCTGTTTTTT. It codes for CASSQEVGGGFVTGELFF.

This chain's CDR3 is CAISDYGAGQPQHF. The CDR3 coding sequence is TGTGCCATCAGTGATTATGGGGCAGGGCAGCCCCAGCATTTT. The chain links TRBV10-3 to TRBJ1-5, with a weak D call TRBD1 (5 bases). The CDR3 is 14 residues long. The V end lost 3 bases, the J end lost 7 bases, and 13 bases lay between the germline ends. CDR1 and CDR2 from the germline V gene are ENHRY and SYGVKD.

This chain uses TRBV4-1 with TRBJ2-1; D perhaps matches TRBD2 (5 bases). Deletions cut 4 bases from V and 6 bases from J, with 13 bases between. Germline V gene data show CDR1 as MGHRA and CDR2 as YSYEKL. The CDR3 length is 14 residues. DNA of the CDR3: TGCGCCAGCAGCCTGGAGAATGGAGGCAATGAGCAGTTCTTC. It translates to CASSLENGGNEQFF.

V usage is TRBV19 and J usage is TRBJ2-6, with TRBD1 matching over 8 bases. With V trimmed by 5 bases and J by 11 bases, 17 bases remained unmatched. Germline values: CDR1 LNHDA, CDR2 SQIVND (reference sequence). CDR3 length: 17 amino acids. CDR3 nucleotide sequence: TGTGCCAGTAGTTCCCCTGGGACAGGTCCATTTAGTCACGTCCTGACTTTC. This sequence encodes CASSSPGTGPFSHVLTF.

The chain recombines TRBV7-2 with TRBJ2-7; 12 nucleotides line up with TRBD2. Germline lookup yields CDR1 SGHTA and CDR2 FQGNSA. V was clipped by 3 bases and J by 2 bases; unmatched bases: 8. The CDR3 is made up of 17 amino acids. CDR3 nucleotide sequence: TGTGCCAGCAGCTTCGGCCCTAGCGGGAGGGTTCCCTACGAGCAGTACTTC. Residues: CASSFGPSGRVPYEQYF.

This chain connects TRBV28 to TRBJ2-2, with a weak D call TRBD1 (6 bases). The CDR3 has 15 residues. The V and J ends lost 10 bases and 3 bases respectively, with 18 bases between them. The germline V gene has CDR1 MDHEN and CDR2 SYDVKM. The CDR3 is CATRPGQTYTGELFF. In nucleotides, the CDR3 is TGTGCCACCAGACCAGGACAGACTTACACCGGGGAGCTGTTTTTT.

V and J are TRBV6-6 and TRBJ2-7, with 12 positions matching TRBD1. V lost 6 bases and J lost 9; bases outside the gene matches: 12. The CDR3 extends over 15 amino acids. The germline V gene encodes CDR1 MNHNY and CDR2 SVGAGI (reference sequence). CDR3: CASRMGGQGAQGQYF. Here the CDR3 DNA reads TGTGCCAGCAGAATGGGGGGACAGGGGGCGCAAGGGCAGTACTTC.

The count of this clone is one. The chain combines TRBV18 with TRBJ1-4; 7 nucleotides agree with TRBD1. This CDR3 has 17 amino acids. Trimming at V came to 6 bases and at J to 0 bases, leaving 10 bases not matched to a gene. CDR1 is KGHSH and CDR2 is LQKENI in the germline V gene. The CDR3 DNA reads TGTGCCAGCTCGCAAAGGACAGGACCTGCAACTAATGAAAAACTGTTTTTT. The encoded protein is CASSQRTGPATNEKLFF. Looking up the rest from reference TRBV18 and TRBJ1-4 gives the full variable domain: NAGVMQNPRHLVRRRGQEARLRCSPMKGHSHVYWYRQLPEEGLKFMVYLQKENIIDESGMPKERFSAEFPKEGPSILRIQQVVRGDSAAYFCASSQRTGPATNEKLFFGSGTQLSVL.

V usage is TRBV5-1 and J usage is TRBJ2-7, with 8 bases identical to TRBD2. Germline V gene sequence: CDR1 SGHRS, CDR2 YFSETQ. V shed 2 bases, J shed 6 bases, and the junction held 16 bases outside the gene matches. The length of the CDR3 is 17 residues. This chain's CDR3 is CASSFKSNPSGSGEQYF. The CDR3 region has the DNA TGCGCCAGCAGCTTCAAATCGAATCCCAGCGGGAGCGGCGAGCAGTACTTC.

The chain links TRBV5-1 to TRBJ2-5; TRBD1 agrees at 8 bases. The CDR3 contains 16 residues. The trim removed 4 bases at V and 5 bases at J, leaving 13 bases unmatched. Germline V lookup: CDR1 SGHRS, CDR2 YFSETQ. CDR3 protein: CASSARQGSRMETQYF. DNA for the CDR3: TGCGCCAGCAGCGCAAGACAGGGGAGCCGGATGGAGACCCAGTACTTC. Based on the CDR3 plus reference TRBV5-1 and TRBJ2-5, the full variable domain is KAGVTQTPRYLIKTRGQQVTLSCSPISGHRSVSWYQQTPGQGLQFLFEYFSETQRNKGNFPGRFSGRQFSNSRSEMNVSTLELGDSALYLCASSARQGSRMETQYFGPGTRLLVL.

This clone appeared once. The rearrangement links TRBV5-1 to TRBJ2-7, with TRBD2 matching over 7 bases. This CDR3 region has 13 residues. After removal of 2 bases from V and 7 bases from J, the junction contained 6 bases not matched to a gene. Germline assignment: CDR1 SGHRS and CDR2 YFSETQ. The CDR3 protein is CASSFGRDYEQYF. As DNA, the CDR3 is TGCGCCAGCAGCTTTGGACGGGACTATGAGCAGTACTTC.

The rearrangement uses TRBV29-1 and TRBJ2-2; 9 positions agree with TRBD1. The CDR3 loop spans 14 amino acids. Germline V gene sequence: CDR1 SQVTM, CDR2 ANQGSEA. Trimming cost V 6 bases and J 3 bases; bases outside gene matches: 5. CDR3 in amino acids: CSVSRTGDTGELFF. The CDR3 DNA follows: TGCAGCGTCTCGAGGACAGGGGACACCGGGGAGCTGTTTTTT.